This TCR beta chain was captured by sequencing in a study of shared clonotypes between healthy human individuals. The ends lost 3 bases at V and 2 bases at J; junction bases unmatched: 8. The CDR3 is 16 amino acids. Germline V gene lookup returns CDR1 KGHSH and CDR2 LQKENI. The authors sequenced unsorted PBMC DNA on ten immunoSEQ deep assay plates. The repertoire was sequenced with immunoSEQ multiplex PCR; TCRdb's copy has only in-frame clones and lacks some. The data hold around 530,000 clones, with 70% to 80% observed a single time. The sample comprised PBMCs. This TCR was recovered from a woman aged 40 to 50 in good health. Some clones in this sample may be carry-over from other donors' samples. J is TRBJ2-3 and V is TRBV18; 7 nucleotides align to TRBD1. The CDR3 region is CASSPTGKVTTDTQYF. The CDR3 nucleotides read TGTGCCAGCTCACCGACAGGGAAGGTTACCACAGATACGCAGTATTTT.